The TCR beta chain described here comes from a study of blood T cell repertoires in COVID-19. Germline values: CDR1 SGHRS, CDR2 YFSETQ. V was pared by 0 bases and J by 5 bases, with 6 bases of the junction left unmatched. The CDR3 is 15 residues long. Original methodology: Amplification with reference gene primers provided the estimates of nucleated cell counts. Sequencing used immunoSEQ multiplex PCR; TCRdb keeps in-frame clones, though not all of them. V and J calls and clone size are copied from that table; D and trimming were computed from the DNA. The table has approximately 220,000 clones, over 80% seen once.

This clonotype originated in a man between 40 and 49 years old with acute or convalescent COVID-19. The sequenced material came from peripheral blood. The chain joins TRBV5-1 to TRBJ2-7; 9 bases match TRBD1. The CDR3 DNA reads TGCGCCAGCAGCTTGGGGGACAGGGTTACCCACGAGCAGTACTTC. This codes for CASSLGDRVTHEQYF.